The clone carrying this TCR beta chain was seen a handful of times. Its antigen is unidentified. Donors were ostensibly healthy at sampling, although undocumented immune exposures were probable. These data originate in a study of cytomegalovirus exposure and HLA in healthy donors. Study-level points and caveats: Earlier analysis looked at TCR beta V segments, and most were productive about 90% or about 30% of the time. Among TCR sequences, most were rare, though some public TCRs appeared in many donors.

The PCR had 60 Vbeta and 13 Jbeta primers. This table comes from immunoSEQ multiplex PCR, and its TCRdb copy is limited to in-frame clones, with some not included. The table lists roughly 100,000 clones, approximately 12% of them singletons. This CDR3 is built from 11 residues. The trim removed 5 bases at V and 5 bases at J, leaving 0 bases unmatched. Germline values: CDR1 GTSNPN, CDR2 SVGIG (reference sequence). This clonotype originated in a man aged 40-55 years in good health and CMV-seropositive. The sample was PBMCs. This rearrangement joins TRBV30 to TRBJ1-2; 9 positions agree with TRBD1. CDR3 residues: CAWGQGYGYTF. CDR3 DNA sequence: TGTGCCTGGGGACAGGGGTATGGCTACACCTTC.